This record concerns one T cell receptor beta chain sequence. This clonotype came up a few times. Its specific antigen is unknown. One base away there is no much larger clone; base qualities are not given. This entry comes from a study of response to subunit inactivated influenza vaccine (dated by TCRdb to the late 2010s). In the study overall: To follow how T cells responded to a trivalent subunit inactivated influenza vaccine, the researchers relied on deep quantitative profiling of the T cell receptor repertoire. Paper-wide results and their limitations: The authors proposed that each seasonal influenza vaccination may bring in only a limited number of new T cells.

Library method: RT-PCR. Instrument on record: Illumina HiSeq 2500. TCRdb itself trimmed the public reads at Q25 with fastp, ran MiXCR and retained productive beta chains. One record per CDR3 amino acid sequence lists the most common genes and DNA. This sample has just under 550,000 distinct CDR3 sequences in its table, and roughly 23% of those were observed once. Under 3.5% of the sample comes from the top ten. According to the germline V gene, CDR1 reads ENHRY and CDR2 reads SYGVKD. V is cut by 4 bases and J by 1 base, and the space between the germline ends is 12 bases. There are 15 amino acids in the CDR3, from cysteine to phenylalanine inclusive. Left in the record is the CDR3 DNA by itself, 45 bases read in frame from the first base. Another study also made use of these data, one on T cells expressing NK-cell markers. Per the second study: TCR beta cDNA libraries were prepared using 5'RACE template switching, which introduced a universal primer site and unique molecular identifiers. Three sorted T-cell subsets (CD3+CD56+NKG2C+, CD3+CD56+NKG2C- and CD3+CD56-NKG2C+) from fewer than 10 donors had their TCR beta-chain repertoires profiled. Among the eight sequenced donors, seven were HCMV-seropositive and one was HCMV-seronegative. To restrict sorting to alphabetaTCR-expressing T cells, an anti-gammadeltaTCR antibody was added in several experiments. For six donors, the dominant CD3+CD56+NKG2C+ clonotypes were among the top 10 CD8+ clonotypes and accounted for roughly 1.0-8% of CD8+ T cells. Those dominant clonotypes were again the most abundant among CD3+CD56-NKG2C+ cells in four donors, at about 25-65%. It remained unclear whether the expanded NKG2C-expressing T cell clones were specific for HCMV antigens. All eight donors whose samples were sequenced were randomly selected healthy volunteers, three of them men and five women. To determine HCMV serostatus, a commercial ELISA kit was used to detect HCMV-specific IgG in serum. Peripheral blood mononuclear cells were isolated from blood by Ficoll density gradient centrifugation. Using Miltenyi isolation kits, CD4+ and CD8+ T cells were isolated from PBMC through magnetic immunoseparation. cDNA synthesis was primed from the TCR beta constant segment, followed by two successive PCR amplification steps. Illumina HiSeq 2000/2500, MiSeq or NextSeq was used to sequence libraries as 2 x 150 bp reads. MIGEC was used to demultiplex reads and group the reads by UMI, and MiTCR was used to assemble and quantify clonotypes. To exclude erroneous sequences, any TCR cDNA sequence not supported by at least two reads was discarded. Downstream repertoire analysis used the tcR package, and clonotypes were matched across fractions by CDR3 nucleotide sequence plus V segment. VDJmatch was used to annotate antigen specificity against VDJdb, with one amino acid substitution in CDR3 allowed.

Sample: CD4+ T cells sorted from PBMCs, taken 12 days after vaccination. The TCR comes from a man aged 50 to 60 who received an inactivated influenza vaccine. Donor details come from another sample of the same person, matched by shared clones. The sequence is built from TRBV10-3 and TRBJ2-3, with no confident D gene call. The CDR3 protein is CAISGLGQGTDTQYF. The sequenced DNA: TGTGCCATCAGTGGTCTAGGCCAGGGCACAGATACGCAGTATTTT.